These T cell receptor beta chains were read from a single sample in a study of T-cell reconstitution after alpha-beta-depleted transplantation in children. TCRdb re-derived calls from the PCR reads in MiXCR, one entry per CDR3 protein. The sample holds 490,000 or so distinct CDR3 sequences, 10% seen once. The input for sequencing was PBMCs, taken before TCRalphabeta/CD19-depleted stem cell transplant. Source of these receptors: a child aged 2-15 years with inherited bone marrow failure, due to receive a stem cell transplant. Each CDR3 is given with its conserved first and last residue. The order of the fields is D gene, clone size, V gene, J gene, CDR3 protein, CDR3 DNA. A D gene is named only where the DNA matches it firmly. The size entry is marked missing in some rows and otherwise reads once, few, many or a size class.

D gene: NA; clone size: many; V gene: TRBV5-1; J gene: TRBJ2-5; CDR3 protein: CASSLSAARETQYF; CDR3 DNA: TGCGCCAGCAGCTTGAGTGCAGCTAGGGAGACCCAGTACTTC
D gene: TRBD2; clone size: few; V gene: TRBV6-2/TRBV6-3; J gene: TRBJ2-2; CDR3 protein: CASSLLAGGQNTGELFF; CDR3 DNA: TGTGCCAGCAGCCTATTAGCGGGAGGACAGAACACCGGGGAGCTGTTTTTT
D gene: NA; clone size: NA; V gene: TRBV20-1; J gene: TRBJ2-2; CDR3 protein: CSVVGDGAGELFF; CDR3 DNA: TGCAGTGTGGTGGGGGACGGGGCCGGGGAGCTGTTTTTT
D gene: NA; clone size: NA; V gene: TRBV5-1; J gene: TRBJ2-7; CDR3 protein: CASSPRDFLAGVQYF; CDR3 DNA: TGCGCCAGCAGCCCGCGTGACTTCCTAGCTGGCGTGCAGTACTTC
D gene: NA; clone size: many; V gene: TRBV7-2; J gene: TRBJ2-1; CDR3 protein: CASRLGWNEQFF; CDR3 DNA: TGTGCCAGCAGGTTAGGGTGGAATGAGCAGTTCTTC
D gene: NA; clone size: NA; V gene: TRBV19; J gene: TRBJ1-1; CDR3 protein: CASSIGSGIGAFF; CDR3 DNA: TGTGCCAGTAGTATAGGGTCCGGAATTGGGGCTTTCTTT
D gene: NA; clone size: many; V gene: TRBV2; J gene: TRBJ1-3; CDR3 protein: CASSESLNPIYF; CDR3 DNA: TGTGCCAGCAGTGAAAGCCTCAACCCCATATATTTT
D gene: NA; clone size: many; V gene: TRBV7-2; J gene: TRBJ2-7; CDR3 protein: CASSLSRVYDEQYF; CDR3 DNA: TGTGCCAGCAGCTTAAGTCGGGTTTACGACGAGCAGTACTTC
D gene: TRBD2; clone size: NA; V gene: TRBV12-3/TRBV12-4; J gene: TRBJ2-5; CDR3 protein: CACSFAVLGIAGAGETQYF; CDR3 DNA: TGTGCCTGCAGTTTTGCCGTTCTCGGGATAGCGGGAGCGGGGGAGACCCAGTACTTC
D gene: TRBD2; clone size: many; V gene: TRBV5-1; J gene: TRBJ2-5; CDR3 protein: CASSLGRSGSEETQYF; CDR3 DNA: TGCGCCAGCAGCTTGGGTCGTAGCGGGAGTGAGGAGACCCAGTACTTC
D gene: TRBD2; clone size: few; V gene: TRBV20-1; J gene: TRBJ2-3; CDR3 protein: CSARGLAGGTQYF; CDR3 DNA: TGCAGTGCTAGAGGGCTAGCGGGAGGTACGCAGTATTTT
D gene: NA; clone size: few; V gene: TRBV3-1; J gene: TRBJ2-7; CDR3 protein: CATRPLDGYEQYF; CDR3 DNA: TGTGCCACCAGACCCCTGGACGGATACGAGCAGTACTTC
D gene: NA; clone size: NA; V gene: TRBV6-5; J gene: TRBJ2-7; CDR3 protein: CASSNPTVPYEQYF; CDR3 DNA: TGTGCCAGCAGCAACCCGACAGTCCCCTACGAGCAGTACTTC
D gene: NA; clone size: many; V gene: TRBV20-1; J gene: TRBJ2-2; CDR3 protein: CSVGRENTGELFF; CDR3 DNA: TGCAGTGTGGGGCGGGAGAACACCGGGGAGCTGTTTTTT
D gene: TRBD2; clone size: NA; V gene: TRBV30; J gene: TRBJ2-3; CDR3 protein: CAWSVNSGGTQYF; CDR3 DNA: TGTGCCTGGAGTGTAAATTCGGGGGGAACGCAGTATTTT
D gene: NA; clone size: many; V gene: TRBV12-3/TRBV12-4; J gene: TRBJ1-2; CDR3 protein: CASSLTGANYGYTF; CDR3 DNA: TGTGCCAGCAGTTTGACAGGAGCTAACTATGGCTACACCTTC
D gene: NA; clone size: many; V gene: TRBV29-1; J gene: TRBJ1-1; CDR3 protein: CTFLGAQGDEAFF; CDR3 DNA: TGCACCTTTTTAGGGGCCCAGGGTGATGAAGCTTTCTTT
D gene: TRBD1; clone size: many; V gene: TRBV12-3/TRBV12-4; J gene: TRBJ1-1; CDR3 protein: CASSWDRENTEAFF; CDR3 DNA: TGTGCCAGCAGTTGGGACAGAGAGAACACTGAAGCTTTCTTT
D gene: TRBD2; clone size: few; V gene: TRBV27; J gene: TRBJ2-7; CDR3 protein: CASSLSGTSGAYEQYF; CDR3 DNA: TGTGCCAGCAGTTTATCCGGGACTAGCGGCGCCTACGAGCAGTACTTC
D gene: TRBD1; clone size: many; V gene: TRBV7-6; J gene: TRBJ2-7; CDR3 protein: CASSLLTGTGSYEQYF; CDR3 DNA: TGTGCCAGCAGCTTATTGACCGGGACAGGGTCCTACGAGCAGTACTTC
D gene: NA; clone size: medium-sized; V gene: TRBV5-6; J gene: TRBJ2-1; CDR3 protein: CASRWGGQATNEQFF; CDR3 DNA: TGTGCCAGCAGATGGGGAGGACAGGCAACCAATGAGCAGTTCTTC
D gene: NA; clone size: few; V gene: TRBV4-1; J gene: TRBJ2-7; CDR3 protein: CASSQVPQPYYEQYF; CDR3 DNA: TGCGCCAGCAGCCAAGTCCCACAACCCTACTACGAGCAGTACTTC
D gene: NA; clone size: many; V gene: TRBV24-1; J gene: TRBJ2-5; CDR3 protein: CATSDPVGGRETQYF; CDR3 DNA: TGTGCCACCAGTGACCCCGTGGGGGGCAGAGAGACCCAGTACTTC
D gene: TRBD1; clone size: few; V gene: TRBV25-1; J gene: TRBJ2-7; CDR3 protein: CASSARQGHEQYF; CDR3 DNA: TGTGCCAGCAGTGCCCGACAGGGCCACGAGCAGTACTTC
D gene: NA; clone size: many; V gene: TRBV4-3; J gene: TRBJ2-1; CDR3 protein: CASSQDSLLSSYNEQFF; CDR3 DNA: TGCGCCAGCAGCCAAGATAGTCTGTTAAGCTCCTACAATGAGCAGTTCTTC
D gene: NA; clone size: many; V gene: TRBV4-3; J gene: TRBJ2-2; CDR3 protein: CASSSYGASITGELFF; CDR3 DNA: TGCGCCAGCAGCTCTTATGGAGCTTCCATTACCGGGGAGCTGTTTTTT
D gene: TRBD2; clone size: many; V gene: TRBV4-3; J gene: TRBJ2-3; CDR3 protein: CASSQVVAGASTDTQYF; CDR3 DNA: TGCGCCAGCAGCCAAGTGGTAGCGGGAGCCTCCACAGATACGCAGTATTTT
D gene: TRBD1; clone size: many; V gene: TRBV5-1; J gene: TRBJ1-2; CDR3 protein: CASSLGQGSYGYTF; CDR3 DNA: TGCGCCAGCAGCTTGGGACAGGGGAGCTATGGCTACACCTTC
D gene: NA; clone size: few; V gene: TRBV6-5; J gene: TRBJ2-7; CDR3 protein: CASSFLPSRGRGTYEQYF; CDR3 DNA: TGTGCCAGCAGTTTTCTACCCTCAAGGGGGAGGGGAACCTACGAGCAGTACTTC
D gene: TRBD2; clone size: many; V gene: TRBV6-2/TRBV6-3; J gene: TRBJ2-1; CDR3 protein: CASSYPAGAPEQFF; CDR3 DNA: TGTGCCAGCAGTTACCCAGCGGGAGCCCCTGAGCAGTTCTTC
D gene: NA; clone size: many; V gene: TRBV5-1; J gene: TRBJ1-2; CDR3 protein: CASSYSSGYGYTF; CDR3 DNA: TGCGCCAGCAGCTATTCTTCAGGCTATGGCTACACCTTC
D gene: NA; clone size: many; V gene: TRBV29-1; J gene: TRBJ1-1; CDR3 protein: CSVEVLRDTEAFF; CDR3 DNA: TGCAGCGTTGAAGTTCTTAGGGACACTGAAGCTTTCTTT
D gene: TRBD1; clone size: many; V gene: TRBV4-3; J gene: TRBJ1-2; CDR3 protein: CASSQDPGGYSYGYTF; CDR3 DNA: TGCGCCAGCAGCCAAGATCCAGGGGGGTATAGCTATGGCTACACCTTC
D gene: TRBD2; clone size: NA; V gene: TRBV20-1; J gene: TRBJ2-3; CDR3 protein: CSATGGAGATDTQYF; CDR3 DNA: TGCAGTGCTACCGGGGGGGCGGGAGCCACAGATACGCAGTATTTT
D gene: TRBD2; clone size: many; V gene: TRBV30; J gene: TRBJ2-1; CDR3 protein: CAWSVLAGNEQFF; CDR3 DNA: TGTGCCTGGAGTGTTTTAGCGGGAAATGAGCAGTTCTTC
D gene: TRBD1; clone size: NA; V gene: TRBV12-3/TRBV12-4; J gene: TRBJ2-3; CDR3 protein: CASTAGVAGGADTQYF; CDR3 DNA: TGTGCCAGCACCGCTGGAGTGGCAGGGGGCGCAGATACGCAGTATTTT
D gene: TRBD2; clone size: many; V gene: TRBV5-1; J gene: TRBJ2-2; CDR3 protein: CASSSGTTDTGELFF; CDR3 DNA: TGCGCCAGCAGCTCCGGGACTACTGACACCGGGGAGCTGTTTTTT
D gene: TRBD1; clone size: many; V gene: TRBV12-3/TRBV12-4; J gene: TRBJ2-1; CDR3 protein: CASSVTGPPTNEQFF; CDR3 DNA: TGTGCCAGCAGTGTGACAGGGCCCCCCACCAATGAGCAGTTCTTC
D gene: TRBD1; clone size: many; V gene: TRBV10-3; J gene: TRBJ2-7; CDR3 protein: CAISKQGDRFYEQYF; CDR3 DNA: TGTGCCATCAGCAAACAGGGGGACCGTTTCTACGAGCAGTACTTC
D gene: TRBD2; clone size: many; V gene: TRBV5-5; J gene: TRBJ2-7; CDR3 protein: CASSLTQTSGIPYEQYF; CDR3 DNA: TGTGCCAGCAGCTTAACCCAGACTAGCGGAATTCCCTACGAGCAGTACTTC
D gene: TRBD1; clone size: few; V gene: TRBV11-2; J gene: TRBJ1-4; CDR3 protein: CASSQGQPSYFNEKLFF; CDR3 DNA: TGTGCCAGCAGCCAGGGACAGCCTTCTTATTTCAATGAAAAACTGTTTTTT
D gene: NA; clone size: NA; V gene: TRBV29-1; J gene: TRBJ2-5; CDR3 protein: CSVQPSETQYF; CDR3 DNA: TGCAGCGTCCAACCTTCGGAGACCCAGTACTTC